Included here is one TCR beta chain sequence, with context. Its antigen is unknown. Repertoires were generated with immunoSEQ multiplex PCR, while TCRdb's copy carries only in-frame clones and drops some. The repertoire holds 45,000 to 65,000 clones, with around nine tenths as singletons. This sample was taken from a study of OX40 agonist ivuxolimab in advanced cancers. Across the study: Ivuxolimab, which is an agonistic anti-OX40 (CD134) antibody, was administered to the patients. Overall study findings and caveats: Also showing low normalized T-cell clonal expansion were some of the nonresponders.

The TCR was taken from an adult with an advanced solid tumor such as melanoma, head and neck, liver or kidney cancer. Sequenced here: CD4+ or CD8+ T cells sorted from blood, sampled in a trial of the OX40 agonist ivuxolimab.

The CDR3 region is CASSSPTGTAFF. The CDR3, as DNA: TGTGCCAGCAGTTCACCGACAGGAACAGCTTTCTTT. The chain joins TRBV27 to TRBJ1-1; D possibly corresponds to TRBD1 (6 bases). With 4 bases removed from V and 10 bases from J, the gap between germline ends came to 13 bases. CDR3 size: 12 residues. The germline V gene has CDR1 MNHEY and CDR2 SMNVEV (reference sequence).